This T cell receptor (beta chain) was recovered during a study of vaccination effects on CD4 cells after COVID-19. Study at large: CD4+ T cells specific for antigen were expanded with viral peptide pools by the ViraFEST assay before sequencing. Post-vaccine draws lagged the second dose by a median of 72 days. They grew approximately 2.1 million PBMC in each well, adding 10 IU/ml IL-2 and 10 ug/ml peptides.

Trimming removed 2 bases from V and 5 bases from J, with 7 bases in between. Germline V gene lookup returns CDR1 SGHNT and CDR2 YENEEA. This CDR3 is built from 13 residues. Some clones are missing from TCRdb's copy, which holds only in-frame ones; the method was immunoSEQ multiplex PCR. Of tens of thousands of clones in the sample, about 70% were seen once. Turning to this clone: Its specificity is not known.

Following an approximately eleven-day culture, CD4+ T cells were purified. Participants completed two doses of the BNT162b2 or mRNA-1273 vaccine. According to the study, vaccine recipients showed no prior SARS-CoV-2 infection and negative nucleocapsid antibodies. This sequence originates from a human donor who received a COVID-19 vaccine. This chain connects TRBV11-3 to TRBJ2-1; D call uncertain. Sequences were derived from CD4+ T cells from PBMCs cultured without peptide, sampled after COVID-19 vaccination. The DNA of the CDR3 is TGTGCCAGCAGCTTAAACGGCGACAATGAGCAGTTCTTC. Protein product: CASSLNGDNEQFF.